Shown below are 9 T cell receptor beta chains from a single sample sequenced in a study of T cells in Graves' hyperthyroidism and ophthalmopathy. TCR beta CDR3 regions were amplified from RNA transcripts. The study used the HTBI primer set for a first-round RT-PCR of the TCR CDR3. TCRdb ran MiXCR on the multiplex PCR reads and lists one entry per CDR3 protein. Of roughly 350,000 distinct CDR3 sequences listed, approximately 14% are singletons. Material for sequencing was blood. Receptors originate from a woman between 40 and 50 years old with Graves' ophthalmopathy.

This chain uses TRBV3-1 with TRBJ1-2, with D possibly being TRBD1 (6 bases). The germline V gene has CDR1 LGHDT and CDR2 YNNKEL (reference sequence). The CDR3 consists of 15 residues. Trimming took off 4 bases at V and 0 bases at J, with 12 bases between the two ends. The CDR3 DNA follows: TGTGCCAGCAGCCTCCGGGACATTACTAACTATGGCTACACCTTC. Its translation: CASSLRDITNYGYTF.

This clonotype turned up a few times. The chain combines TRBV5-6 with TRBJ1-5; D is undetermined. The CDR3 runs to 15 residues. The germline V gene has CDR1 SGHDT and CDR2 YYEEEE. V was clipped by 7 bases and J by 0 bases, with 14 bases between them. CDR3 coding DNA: TGTGCCAGCTCCCTTGGGCCCTATAGCAATCAGCCCCAGCATTTT. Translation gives CASSLGPYSNQPQHF.

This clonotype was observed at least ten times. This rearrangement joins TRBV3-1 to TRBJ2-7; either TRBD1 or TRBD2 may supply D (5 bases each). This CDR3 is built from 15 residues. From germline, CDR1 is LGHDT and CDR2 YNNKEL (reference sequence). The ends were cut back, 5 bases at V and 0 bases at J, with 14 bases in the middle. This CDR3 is CASSLDSGSSYEQYF. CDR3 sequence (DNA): TGTGCCAGCAGCTTAGACAGCGGTAGCTCCTACGAGCAGTACTTC.

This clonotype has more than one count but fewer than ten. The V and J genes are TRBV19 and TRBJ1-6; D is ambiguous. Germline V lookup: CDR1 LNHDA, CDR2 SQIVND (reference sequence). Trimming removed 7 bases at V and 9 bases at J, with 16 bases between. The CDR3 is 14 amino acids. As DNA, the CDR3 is TGTGCCAGTACCCTTACCGGGAAAAGTTCACCCCTCCACTTT. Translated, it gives CASTLTGKSSPLHF.

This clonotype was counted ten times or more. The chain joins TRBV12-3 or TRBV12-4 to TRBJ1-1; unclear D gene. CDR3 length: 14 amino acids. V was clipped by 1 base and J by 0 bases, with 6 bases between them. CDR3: CASSLGAMNTEAFF. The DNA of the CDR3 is TGTGCCAGCAGTTTAGGGGCGATGAACACTGAAGCTTTCTTT.

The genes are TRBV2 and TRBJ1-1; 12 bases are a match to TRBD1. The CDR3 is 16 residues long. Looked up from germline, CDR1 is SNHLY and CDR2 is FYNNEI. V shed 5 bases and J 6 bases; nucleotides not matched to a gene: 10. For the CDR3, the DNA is TGTGCCAGCAGTCCAACCGGGACAGGGGGCGGATCTGAAGCTTTCTTT. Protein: CASSPTGTGGGSEAFF.

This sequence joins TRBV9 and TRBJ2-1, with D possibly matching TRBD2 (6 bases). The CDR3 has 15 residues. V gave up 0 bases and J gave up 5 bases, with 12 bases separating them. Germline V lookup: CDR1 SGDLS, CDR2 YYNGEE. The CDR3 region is CASSVDGGVNNEQFF. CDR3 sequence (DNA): TGTGCCAGCAGCGTAGACGGGGGAGTGAACAATGAGCAGTTCTTC. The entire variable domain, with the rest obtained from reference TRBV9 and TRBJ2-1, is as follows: DSGVTQTPKHLITATGQRVTLRCSPRSGDLSVYWYQQSLDQGLQFLIQYYNGEERAKGNILERFSAQQFPDLHSELNLSSLELGDSALYFCASSVDGGVNNEQFFGPGTRLTVL.

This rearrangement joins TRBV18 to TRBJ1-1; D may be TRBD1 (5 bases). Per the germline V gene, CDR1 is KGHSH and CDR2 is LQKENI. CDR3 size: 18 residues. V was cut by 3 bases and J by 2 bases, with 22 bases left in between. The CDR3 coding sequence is TGTGCCAGCTCACCCATGGTAGGGACCGGGCTCTCCAACACTGAAGCTTTCTTT. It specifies CASSPMVGTGLSNTEAFF.

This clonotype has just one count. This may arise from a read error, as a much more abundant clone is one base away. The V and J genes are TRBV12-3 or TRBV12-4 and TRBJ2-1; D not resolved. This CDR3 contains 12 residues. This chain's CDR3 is CAISGSFREQFF. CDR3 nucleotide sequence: TGTGCCATCAGTGGGTCTTTTCGAGAGCAGTTCTTC.